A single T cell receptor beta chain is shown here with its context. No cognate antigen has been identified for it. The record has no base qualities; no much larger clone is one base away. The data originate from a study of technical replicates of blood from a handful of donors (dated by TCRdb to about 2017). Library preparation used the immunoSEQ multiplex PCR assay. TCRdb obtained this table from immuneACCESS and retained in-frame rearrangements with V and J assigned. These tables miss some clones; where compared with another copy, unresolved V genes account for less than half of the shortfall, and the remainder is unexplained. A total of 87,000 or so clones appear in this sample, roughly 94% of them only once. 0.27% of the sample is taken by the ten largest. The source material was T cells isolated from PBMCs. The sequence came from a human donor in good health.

The CDR3: CASSSPGRAGTDTQYF. The bases are TGCGCCAGCAGCTCGCCGGGCAGGGCTGGGACAGATACGCAGTATTTT. The rearranged segments are TRBV5-1 and TRBJ2-3, with TRBD1 tentatively as D gene (5 bases match). The germline V gene gives CDR1 as SGHRS and CDR2 as YFSETQ. From the cysteine through the phenylalanine, the CDR3 covers 16 amino acids. Just the 48-base CDR3 DNA is kept, in frame starting at base 1. The junction shows trimming of 3 bases on V and 3 bases on J, plus 17 bases between the germline ends.